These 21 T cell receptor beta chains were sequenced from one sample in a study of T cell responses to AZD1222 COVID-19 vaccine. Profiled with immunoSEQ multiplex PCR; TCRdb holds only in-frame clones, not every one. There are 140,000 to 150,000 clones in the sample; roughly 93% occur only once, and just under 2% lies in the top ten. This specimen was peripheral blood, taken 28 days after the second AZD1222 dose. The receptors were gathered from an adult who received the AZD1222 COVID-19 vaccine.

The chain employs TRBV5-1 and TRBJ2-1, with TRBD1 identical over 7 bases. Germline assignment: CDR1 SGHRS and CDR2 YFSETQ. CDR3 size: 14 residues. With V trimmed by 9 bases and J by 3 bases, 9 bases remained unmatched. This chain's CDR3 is CATNLGDSYNEQFF. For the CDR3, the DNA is TGCGCCACCAACTTAGGGGACAGCTACAATGAGCAGTTCTTC.

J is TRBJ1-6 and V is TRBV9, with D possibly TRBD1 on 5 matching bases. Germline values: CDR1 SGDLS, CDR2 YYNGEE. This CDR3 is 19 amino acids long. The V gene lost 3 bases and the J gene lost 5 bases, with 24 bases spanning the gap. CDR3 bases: TGTGCCAGCAGCGCTCCCCAGGGTCGTACGGCCCCTAATAATTCACCCCTCCACTTT. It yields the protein CASSAPQGRTAPNNSPLHF.

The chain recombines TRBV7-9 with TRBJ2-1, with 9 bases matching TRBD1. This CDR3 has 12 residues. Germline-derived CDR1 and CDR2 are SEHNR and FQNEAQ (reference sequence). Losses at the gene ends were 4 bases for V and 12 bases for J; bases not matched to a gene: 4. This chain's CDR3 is CASSWGQGGQFF. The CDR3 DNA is TGTGCCAGCAGCTGGGGACAGGGAGGGCAGTTCTTC. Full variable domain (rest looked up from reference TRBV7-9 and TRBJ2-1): DTGVSQNPRHKITKRGQNVTFRCDPISEHNRLYWYRQTLGQGPEFLTYFQNEAQLEKSRLLSDRFSAERPKGSFSTLEIQRTEQGDSAMYLCASSWGQGGQFFGPGTRLTVL.

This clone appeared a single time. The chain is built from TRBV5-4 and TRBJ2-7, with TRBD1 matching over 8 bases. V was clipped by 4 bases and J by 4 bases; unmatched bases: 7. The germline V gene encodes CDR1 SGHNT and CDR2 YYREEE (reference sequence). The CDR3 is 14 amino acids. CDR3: CASSAYRGTYEQYF. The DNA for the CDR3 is TGTGCCAGCAGCGCGTACAGGGGGACGTACGAGCAGTACTTC.

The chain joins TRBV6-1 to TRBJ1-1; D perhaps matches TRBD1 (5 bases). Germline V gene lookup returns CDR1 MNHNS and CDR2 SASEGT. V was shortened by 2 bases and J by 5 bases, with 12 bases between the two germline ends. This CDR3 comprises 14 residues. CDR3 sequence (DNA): TGTGCCAGCAGTGAATGGTTAGGGGAGACTGAAGCTTTCTTT. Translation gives CASSEWLGETEAFF.

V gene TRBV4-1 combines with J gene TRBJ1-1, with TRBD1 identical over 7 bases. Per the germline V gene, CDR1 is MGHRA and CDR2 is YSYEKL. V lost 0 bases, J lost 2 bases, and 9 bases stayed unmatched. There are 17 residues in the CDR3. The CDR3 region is CASSQDLGTEDNTEAFF. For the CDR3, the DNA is TGCGCCAGCAGCCAAGATCTCGGGACAGAGGATAACACTGAAGCTTTCTTT.

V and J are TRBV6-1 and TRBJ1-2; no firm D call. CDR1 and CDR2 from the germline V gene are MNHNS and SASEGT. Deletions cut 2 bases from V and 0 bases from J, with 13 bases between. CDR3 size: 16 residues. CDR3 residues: CASSEFQTAANYGYTF. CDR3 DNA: TGTGCCAGCAGTGAATTCCAAACGGCGGCTAACTATGGCTACACCTTC.

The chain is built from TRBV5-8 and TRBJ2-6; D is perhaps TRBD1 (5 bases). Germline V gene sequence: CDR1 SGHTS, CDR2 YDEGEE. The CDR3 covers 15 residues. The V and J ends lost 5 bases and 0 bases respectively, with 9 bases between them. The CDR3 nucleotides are TGTGCCAGCAGACGTCAGGGCTCTGGGGCCAACGTCCTGACTTTC. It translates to CASRRQGSGANVLTF.

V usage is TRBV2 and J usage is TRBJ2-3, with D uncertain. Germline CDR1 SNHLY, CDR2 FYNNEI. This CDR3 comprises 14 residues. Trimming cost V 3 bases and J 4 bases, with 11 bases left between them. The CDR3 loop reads CASSDIGWADTQYF. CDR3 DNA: TGTGCCAGCAGTGATATAGGGTGGGCAGATACGCAGTATTTT.

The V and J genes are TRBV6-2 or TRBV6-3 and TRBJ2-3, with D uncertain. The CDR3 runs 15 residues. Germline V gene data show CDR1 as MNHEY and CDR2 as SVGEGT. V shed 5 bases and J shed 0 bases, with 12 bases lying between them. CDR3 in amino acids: CASSIYEGSTDTQYF. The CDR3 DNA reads TGTGCCAGCAGTATTTATGAAGGGAGCACAGATACGCAGTATTTT.

The CDR3 DNA reads as TGTGCCATCAGTGATCGGCTAGCGGACTCCTACGAGCAGTACTTC. It specifies CAISDRLADSYEQYF. The chain is built from TRBV10-3 and TRBJ2-7, with 7 bases lining up with TRBD2. CDR1 is ENHRY, CDR2 SYGVKD, per germline. CDR3 length: 15 residues. Germline trimming cut 3 bases from V and 0 bases from J; bases unmatched to any gene: 5.

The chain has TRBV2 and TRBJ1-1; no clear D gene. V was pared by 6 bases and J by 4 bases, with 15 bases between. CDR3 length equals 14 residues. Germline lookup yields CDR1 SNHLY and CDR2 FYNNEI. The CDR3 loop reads CASRSDGRVTEAFF. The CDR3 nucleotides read TGTGCCAGCAGGTCGGACGGGCGGGTCACTGAAGCTTTCTTT.

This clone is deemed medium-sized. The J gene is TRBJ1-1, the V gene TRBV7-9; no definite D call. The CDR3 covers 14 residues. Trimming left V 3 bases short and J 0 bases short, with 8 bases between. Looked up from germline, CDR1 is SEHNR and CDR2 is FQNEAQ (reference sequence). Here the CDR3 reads CASSLASLNTEAFF. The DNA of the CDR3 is TGTGCCAGCAGCTTGGCGTCTTTGAACACTGAAGCTTTCTTT.

CDR3 protein: CASSPGLNQPQHF. In nucleotides, the CDR3 is TGTGCCAGCAGTCCTGGGCTCAATCAGCCCCAGCATTTT. The chain is built from TRBV27 and TRBJ1-5; D gene uncertain. Germline CDR1 reads MNHEY; CDR2 reads SMNVEV (reference sequence). Trimming shortened V by 5 bases and J by 3 bases, and 8 bases separated the two germline ends. The CDR3 spans 13 residues.

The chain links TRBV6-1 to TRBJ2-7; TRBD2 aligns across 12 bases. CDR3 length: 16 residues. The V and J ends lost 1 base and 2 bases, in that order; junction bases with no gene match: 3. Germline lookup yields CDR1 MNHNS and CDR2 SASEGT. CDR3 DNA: TGTGCCAGCAGTGAAGGGACTAGCGGGGTCCCCTACGAGCAGTACTTC. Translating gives CASSEGTSGVPYEQYF.

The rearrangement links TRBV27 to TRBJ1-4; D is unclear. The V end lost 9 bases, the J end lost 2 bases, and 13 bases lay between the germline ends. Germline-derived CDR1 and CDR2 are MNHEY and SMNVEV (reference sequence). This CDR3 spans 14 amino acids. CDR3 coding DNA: TGTGCCAGTCGTCCGGGCTTCACTAATGAAAAACTGTTTTTT. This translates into CASRPGFTNEKLFF.

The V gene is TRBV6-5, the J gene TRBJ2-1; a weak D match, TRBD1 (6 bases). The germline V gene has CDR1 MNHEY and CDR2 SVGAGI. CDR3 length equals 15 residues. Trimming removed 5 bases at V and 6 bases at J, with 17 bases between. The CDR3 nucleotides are TGTGCCAGCAGTCCCGACAGGCACCAAGGCAATGAGCAGTTCTTC. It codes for CASSPDRHQGNEQFF.

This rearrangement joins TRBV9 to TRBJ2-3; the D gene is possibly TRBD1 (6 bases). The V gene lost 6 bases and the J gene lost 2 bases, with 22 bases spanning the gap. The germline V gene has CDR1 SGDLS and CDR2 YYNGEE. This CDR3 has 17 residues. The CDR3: CASTPGARAGFTDTQYF. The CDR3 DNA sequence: TGTGCCAGCACCCCAGGGGCCAGGGCCGGATTCACAGATACGCAGTATTTT.

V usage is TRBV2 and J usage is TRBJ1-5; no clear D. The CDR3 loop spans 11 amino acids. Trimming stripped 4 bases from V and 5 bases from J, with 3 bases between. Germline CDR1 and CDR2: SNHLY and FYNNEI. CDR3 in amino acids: CASSVDQPQHF. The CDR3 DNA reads TGTGCCAGCAGTGTGGATCAGCCCCAGCATTTT.

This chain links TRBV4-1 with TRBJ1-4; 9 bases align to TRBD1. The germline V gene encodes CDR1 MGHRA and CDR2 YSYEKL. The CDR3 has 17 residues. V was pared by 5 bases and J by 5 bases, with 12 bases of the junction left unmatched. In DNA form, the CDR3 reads TGCGCCAGCAGCAACTCCTGGTCCGGACAGGGGAATGAAAAACTGTTTTTT. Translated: CASSNSWSGQGNEKLFF.

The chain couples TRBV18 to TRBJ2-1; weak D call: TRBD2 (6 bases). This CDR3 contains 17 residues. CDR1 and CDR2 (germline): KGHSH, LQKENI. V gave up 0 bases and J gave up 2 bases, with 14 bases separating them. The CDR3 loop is CASSPPEGQGPYNEQFF. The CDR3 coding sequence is TGTGCCAGCTCACCACCGGAGGGGCAGGGCCCCTACAATGAGCAGTTCTTC.